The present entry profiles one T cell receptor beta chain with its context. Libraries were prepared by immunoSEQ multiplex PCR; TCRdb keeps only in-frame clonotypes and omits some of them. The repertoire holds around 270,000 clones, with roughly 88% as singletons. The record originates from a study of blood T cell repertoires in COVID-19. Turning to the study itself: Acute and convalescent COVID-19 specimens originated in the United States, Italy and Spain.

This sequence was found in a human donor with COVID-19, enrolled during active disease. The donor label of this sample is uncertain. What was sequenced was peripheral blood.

The CDR3 DNA is TGTGCCAGCTCACCCCCCAGCTCCTACAATGAGCAGTTCTTC. Its translation is CASSPPSSYNEQFF. This chain connects TRBV18 to TRBJ2-1; no clear D gene. Germline lookup yields CDR1 KGHSH and CDR2 LQKENI. The germline V and J ends were trimmed by 3 bases and 0 bases, with 6 bases remaining between them. The CDR3 loop spans 14 amino acids.